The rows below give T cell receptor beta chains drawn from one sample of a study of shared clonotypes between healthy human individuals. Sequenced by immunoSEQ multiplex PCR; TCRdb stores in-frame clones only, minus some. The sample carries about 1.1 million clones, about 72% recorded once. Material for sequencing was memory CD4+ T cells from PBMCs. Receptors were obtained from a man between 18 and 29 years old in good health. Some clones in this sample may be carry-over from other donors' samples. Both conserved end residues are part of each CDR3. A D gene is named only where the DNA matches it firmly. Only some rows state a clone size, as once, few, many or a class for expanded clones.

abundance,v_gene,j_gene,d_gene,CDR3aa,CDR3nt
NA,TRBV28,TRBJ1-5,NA,CASTTAMGPQHF,TGTGCCAGCACAACAGCGATGGGGCCCCAGCATTTT
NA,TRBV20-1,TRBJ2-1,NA,CSARLGFF,TGCAGTGCTAGACTGGGGTTCTTC
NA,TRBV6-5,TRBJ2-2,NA,CASSYSGSGMGELFF,TGTGCCAGCAGTTACTCTGGGTCCGGCATGGGGGAGCTGTTTTTT
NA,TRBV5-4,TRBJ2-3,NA,CASSNQAGISTDTQYF,TGTGCCAGCAGCAACCAAGCGGGCATCAGCACAGATACGCAGTATTTT
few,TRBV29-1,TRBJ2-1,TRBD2,CSVEAASGRAGEQFF,TGCAGCGTTGAAGCGGCTAGCGGGAGGGCTGGGGAGCAGTTCTTC
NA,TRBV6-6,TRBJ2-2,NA,CASSYSDGGELFF,TGTGCCAGCAGTTATTCTGACGGCGGGGAGCTGTTTTTT
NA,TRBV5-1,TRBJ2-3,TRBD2,CASKSEREGTDTQYF,TGCGCCAGCAAAAGTGAGCGGGAGGGCACAGATACGCAGTATTTT
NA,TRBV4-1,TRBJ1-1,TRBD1,CASSPLTGASTEAFF,TGCGCCAGCAGTCCCTTGACAGGGGCTAGCACTGAAGCTTTCTTT
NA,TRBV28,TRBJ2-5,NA,CASGHRGQETQYF,TGTGCCAGCGGCCACCGCGGCCAAGAGACCCAGTACTTC
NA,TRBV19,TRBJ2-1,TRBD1,CASSQRGTGGYNEQFF,TGTGCCAGTAGCCAACGGGGGACAGGCGGCTACAATGAGCAGTTCTTC
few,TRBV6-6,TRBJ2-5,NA,CASSPQGGETQYF,TGTGCCAGCAGTCCCCAGGGAGGAGAGACCCAGTACTTC
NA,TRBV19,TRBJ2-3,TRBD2,CASSWTSLDTQYF,TGTGCCAGTAGCTGGACTAGCCTGGATACGCAGTATTTT
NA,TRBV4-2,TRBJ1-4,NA,CASSQERGPANEKLFF,TGTGCCAGCAGCCAAGAAAGAGGGCCGGCTAATGAAAAACTGTTTTTT
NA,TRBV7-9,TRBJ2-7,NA,CASRRAGSSYEQYF,TGTGCCAGCAGACGCGCCGGGAGCTCCTACGAGCAGTACTTC
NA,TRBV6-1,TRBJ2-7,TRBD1,CASSEGFPGQDYEQYF,TGTGCCAGCAGTGAAGGGTTCCCGGGACAGGATTACGAGCAGTACTTC
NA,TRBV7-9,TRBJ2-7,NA,CASSSSHEQYF,TGTGCCAGCAGCTCGTCCCACGAGCAGTACTTC
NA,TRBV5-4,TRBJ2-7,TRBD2,CASSLAGQGGSYEQYF,TGTGCCAGCAGCTTGGCAGGGCAGGGAGGGTCCTACGAGCAGTACTTC
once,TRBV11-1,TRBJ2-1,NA,CASSLGRNNEQFF,TGTGCCAGCAGCTTGGGCCGCAACAATGAGCAGTTCTTC
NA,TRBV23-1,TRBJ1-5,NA,CASSQSARANQPQHF,TGCGCCAGCAGTCAATCGGCCCGAGCCAATCAGCCCCAGCATTTT
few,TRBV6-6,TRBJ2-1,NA,CASSYGSKTDEQFF,TGTGCCAGCAGTTACGGCAGCAAAACGGATGAGCAGTTCTTC